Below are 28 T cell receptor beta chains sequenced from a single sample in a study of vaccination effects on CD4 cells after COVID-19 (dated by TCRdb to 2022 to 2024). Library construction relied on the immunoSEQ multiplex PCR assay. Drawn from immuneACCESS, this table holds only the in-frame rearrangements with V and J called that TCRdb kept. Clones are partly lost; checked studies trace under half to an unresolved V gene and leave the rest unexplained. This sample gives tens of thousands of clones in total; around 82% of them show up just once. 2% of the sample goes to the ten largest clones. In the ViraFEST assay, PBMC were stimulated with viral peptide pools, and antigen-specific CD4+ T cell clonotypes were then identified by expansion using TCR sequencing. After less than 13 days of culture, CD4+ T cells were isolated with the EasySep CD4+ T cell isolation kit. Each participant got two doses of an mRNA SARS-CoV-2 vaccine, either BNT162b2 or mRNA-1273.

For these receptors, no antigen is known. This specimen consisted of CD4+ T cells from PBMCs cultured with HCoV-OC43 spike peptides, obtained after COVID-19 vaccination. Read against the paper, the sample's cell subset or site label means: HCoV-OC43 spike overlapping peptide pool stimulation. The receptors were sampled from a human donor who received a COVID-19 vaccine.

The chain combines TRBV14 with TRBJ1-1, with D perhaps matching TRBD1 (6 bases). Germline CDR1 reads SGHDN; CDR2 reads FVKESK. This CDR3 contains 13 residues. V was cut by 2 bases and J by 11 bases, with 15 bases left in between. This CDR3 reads CASSQTTGLRAFF. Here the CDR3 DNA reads TGTGCCAGCAGCCAAACGACAGGTCTACGGGCTTTCTTT.

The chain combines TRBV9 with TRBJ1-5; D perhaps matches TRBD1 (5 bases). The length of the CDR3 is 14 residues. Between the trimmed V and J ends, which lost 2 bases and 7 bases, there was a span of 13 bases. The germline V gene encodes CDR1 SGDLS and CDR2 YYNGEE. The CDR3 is CASSVGGYGQPQHF. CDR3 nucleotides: TGTGCCAGCAGCGTGGGGGGGTACGGCCAGCCCCAGCATTTT.

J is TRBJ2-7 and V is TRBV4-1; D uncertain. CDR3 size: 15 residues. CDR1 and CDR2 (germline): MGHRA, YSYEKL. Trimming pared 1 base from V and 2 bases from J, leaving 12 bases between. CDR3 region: CASSQGAGRTYEQYV. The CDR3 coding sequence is TGCGCCAGCAGCCAAGGGGCAGGACGGACCTACGAGCAGTACGTC.

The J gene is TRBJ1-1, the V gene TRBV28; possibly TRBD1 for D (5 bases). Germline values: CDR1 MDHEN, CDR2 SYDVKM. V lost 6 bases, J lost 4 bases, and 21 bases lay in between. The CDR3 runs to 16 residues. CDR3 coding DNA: TGTGCCAGCAGCTTAGGATTGGGGGAGGTTGGCACTGAAGCTTTCTTT. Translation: CASSLGLGEVGTEAFF.

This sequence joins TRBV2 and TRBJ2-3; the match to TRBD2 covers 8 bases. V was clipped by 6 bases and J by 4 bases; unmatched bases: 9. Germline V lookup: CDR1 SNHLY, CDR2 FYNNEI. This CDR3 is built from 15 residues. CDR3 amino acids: CASSPAGGRADTQYF. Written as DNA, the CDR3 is TGTGCCAGCAGCCCCGCGGGGGGAAGGGCAGATACGCAGTATTTT.

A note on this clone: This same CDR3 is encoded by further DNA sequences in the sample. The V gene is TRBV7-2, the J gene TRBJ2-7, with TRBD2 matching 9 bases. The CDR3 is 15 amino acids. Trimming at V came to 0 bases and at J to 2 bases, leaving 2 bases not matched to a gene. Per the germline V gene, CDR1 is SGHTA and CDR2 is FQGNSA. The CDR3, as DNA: TGTGCCAGCAGCTTAGCGGCGGGGGGGCCCTACGAGCAGTACGTC. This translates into CASSLAAGGPYEQYV.

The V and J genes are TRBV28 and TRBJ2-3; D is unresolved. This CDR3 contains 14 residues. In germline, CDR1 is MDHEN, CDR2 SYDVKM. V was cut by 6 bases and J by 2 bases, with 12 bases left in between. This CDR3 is CASRQLRYTDTQYF. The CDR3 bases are TGTGCCAGCAGACAGCTGCGGTACACAGATACGCAGTATTTT. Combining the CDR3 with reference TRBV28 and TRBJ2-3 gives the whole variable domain DVKVTQSSRYLVKRTGEKVFLECVQDMDHENMFWYRQDPGLGLRLIYFSYDVKMKEKGDIPEGYSVSREKKERFSLILESASTNQTSMYLCASRQLRYTDTQYFGPGTRLTVL.

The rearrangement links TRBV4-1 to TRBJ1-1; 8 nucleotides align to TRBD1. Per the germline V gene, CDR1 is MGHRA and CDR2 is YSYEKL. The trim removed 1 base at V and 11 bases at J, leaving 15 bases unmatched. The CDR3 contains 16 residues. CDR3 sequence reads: CASSQVWSGGADLAFF. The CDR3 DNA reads TGCGCCAGCAGCCAAGTCTGGTCAGGGGGCGCGGATTTGGCTTTCTTT.

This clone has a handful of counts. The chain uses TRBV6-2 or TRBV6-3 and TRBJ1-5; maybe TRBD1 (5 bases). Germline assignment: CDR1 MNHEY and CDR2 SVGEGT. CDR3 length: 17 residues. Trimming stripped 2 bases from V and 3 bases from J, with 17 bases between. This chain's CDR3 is CASSYRGGFGSNQPQHF. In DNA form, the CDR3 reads TGTGCCAGCAGTTACAGGGGTGGTTTTGGGTCCAATCAGCCCCAGCATTTT.

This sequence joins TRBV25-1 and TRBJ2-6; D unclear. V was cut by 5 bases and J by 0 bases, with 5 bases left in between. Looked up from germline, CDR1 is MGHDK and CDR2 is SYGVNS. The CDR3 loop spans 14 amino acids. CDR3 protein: CASSPPSGANVLTF. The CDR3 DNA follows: TGTGCCAGCAGTCCGCCCTCTGGGGCCAACGTCCTGACTTTC.

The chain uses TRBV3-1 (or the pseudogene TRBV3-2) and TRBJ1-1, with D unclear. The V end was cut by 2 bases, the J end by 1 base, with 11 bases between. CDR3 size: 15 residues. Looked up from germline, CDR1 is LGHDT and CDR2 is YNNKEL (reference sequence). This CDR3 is CASSQFRKRNTEAFF. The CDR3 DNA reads TGTGCCAGCAGCCAATTCAGGAAGAGGAACACTGAAGCTTTCTTT.

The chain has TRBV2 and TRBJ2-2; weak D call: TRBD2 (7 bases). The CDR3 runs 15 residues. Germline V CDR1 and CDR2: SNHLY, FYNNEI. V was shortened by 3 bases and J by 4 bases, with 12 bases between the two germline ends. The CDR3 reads CASSDAGASTGELFF. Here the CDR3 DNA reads TGTGCCAGCAGTGATGCGGGGGCTTCCACCGGGGAGCTGTTTTTT.

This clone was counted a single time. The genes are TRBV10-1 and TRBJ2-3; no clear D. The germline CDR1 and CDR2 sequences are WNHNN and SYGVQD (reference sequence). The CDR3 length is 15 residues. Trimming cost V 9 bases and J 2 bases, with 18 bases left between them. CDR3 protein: CARAFQAPATDTQYF. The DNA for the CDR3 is TGCGCCAGAGCCTTTCAGGCCCCGGCCACAGATACGCAGTATTTT.

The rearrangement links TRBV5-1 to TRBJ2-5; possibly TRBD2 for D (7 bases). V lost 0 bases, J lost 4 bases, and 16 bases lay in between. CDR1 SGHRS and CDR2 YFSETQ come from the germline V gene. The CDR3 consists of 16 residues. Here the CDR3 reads CASSLAWGGASETQYF. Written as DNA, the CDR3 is TGCGCCAGCAGCTTGGCCTGGGGGGGGGCTTCAGAGACCCAGTACTTC.

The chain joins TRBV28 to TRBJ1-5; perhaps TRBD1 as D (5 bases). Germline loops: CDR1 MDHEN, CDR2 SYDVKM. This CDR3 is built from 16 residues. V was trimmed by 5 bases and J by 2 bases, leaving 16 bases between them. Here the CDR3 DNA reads TGTGCCAGCAGTCTTTTGGGGGGAGGAGGCAATCAGCCCCAGCATTTT. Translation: CASSLLGGGGNQPQHF.

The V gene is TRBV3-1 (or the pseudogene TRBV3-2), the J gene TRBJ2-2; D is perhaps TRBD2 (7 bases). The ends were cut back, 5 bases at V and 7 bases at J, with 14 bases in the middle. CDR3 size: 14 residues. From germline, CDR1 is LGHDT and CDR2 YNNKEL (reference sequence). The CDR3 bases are TGTGCCAGCAGCATTAAAGGGGGGGACGGGGAGCTGTTTTTT. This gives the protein CASSIKGGDGELFF.

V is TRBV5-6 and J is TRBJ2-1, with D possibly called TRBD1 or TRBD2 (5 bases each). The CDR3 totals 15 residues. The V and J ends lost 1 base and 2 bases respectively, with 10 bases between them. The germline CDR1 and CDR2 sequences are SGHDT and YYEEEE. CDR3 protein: CASSLLGGTYNEQFF. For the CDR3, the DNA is TGTGCCAGCAGCTTGCTTGGGGGTACCTACAATGAGCAGTTCTTC.

CDR3 region: CASSLSGGANYGYTF. CDR3 nucleotides: TGTGCCAGCAGCTTGAGCGGGGGGGCTAACTATGGCTACACCTTC. V is TRBV5-6 and J is TRBJ1-2, with a possible D match to TRBD1 (5 bases). The germline V and J ends were trimmed by 1 base and 0 bases, with 10 bases remaining between them. Germline lookup yields CDR1 SGHDT and CDR2 YYEEEE. The CDR3 sequence is 15 residues long.

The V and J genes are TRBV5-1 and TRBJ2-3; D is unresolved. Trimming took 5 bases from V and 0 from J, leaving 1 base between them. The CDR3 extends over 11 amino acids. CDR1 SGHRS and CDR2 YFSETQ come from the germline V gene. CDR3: CASRSTDTQYF. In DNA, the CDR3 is TGCGCCAGCAGAAGCACAGATACGCAGTATTTT.

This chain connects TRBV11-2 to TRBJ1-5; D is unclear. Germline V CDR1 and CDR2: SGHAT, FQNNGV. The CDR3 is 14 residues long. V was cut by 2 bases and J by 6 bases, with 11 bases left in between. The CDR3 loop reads CASSLRGISQPQHF. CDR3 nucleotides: TGTGCCAGCAGCTTACGGGGAATTAGTCAGCCCCAGCATTTT.

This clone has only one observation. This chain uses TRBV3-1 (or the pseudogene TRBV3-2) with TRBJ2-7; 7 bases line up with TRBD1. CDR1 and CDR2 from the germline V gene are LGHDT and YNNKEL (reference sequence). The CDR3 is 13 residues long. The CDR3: CASSQVGGARWDV. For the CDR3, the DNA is TGTGCCAGCAGCCAAGTAGGGGGCGCGAGGTGGGACGTC.

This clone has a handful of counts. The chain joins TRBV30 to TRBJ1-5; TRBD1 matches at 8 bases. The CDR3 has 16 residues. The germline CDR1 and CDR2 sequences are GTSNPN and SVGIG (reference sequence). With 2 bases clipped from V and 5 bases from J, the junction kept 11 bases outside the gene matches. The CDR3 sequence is CAWSPTPRTGHQPQHF. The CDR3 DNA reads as TGTGCCTGGAGTCCGACCCCCCGGACAGGGCATCAGCCCCAGCATTTT. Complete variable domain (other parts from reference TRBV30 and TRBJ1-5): SQTIHQWPATLVQPVGSPLSLECTVEGTSNPNLYWYRQAAGRGLQLLFYSVGIGQISSEVPQNLSASRPQDRQFILSSKKLLLSDSGFYLCAWSPTPRTGHQPQHFGDGTRLSIL.

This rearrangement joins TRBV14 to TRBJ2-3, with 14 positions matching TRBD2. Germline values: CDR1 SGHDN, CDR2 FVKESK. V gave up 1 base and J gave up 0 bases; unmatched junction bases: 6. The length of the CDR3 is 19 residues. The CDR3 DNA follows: TGTGCCAGCAGCCAAGTCCCAGGACTAGCGGGGGGAAGCACAGATACGCAGTATTTT. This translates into CASSQVPGLAGGSTDTQYF.

The DNA of the CDR3 is TGTGCCACCAGTGATCCCCTGGGTGCCGGGGAGCTGTTTTTT. Residues: CATSDPLGAGELFF. The V and J genes are TRBV24-1 and TRBJ2-2; D gene ambiguous. This CDR3 has 14 residues. Deletions cut 3 bases from V and 6 bases from J, with 10 bases between. Germline lookup yields CDR1 KGHDR and CDR2 SFDVKD.

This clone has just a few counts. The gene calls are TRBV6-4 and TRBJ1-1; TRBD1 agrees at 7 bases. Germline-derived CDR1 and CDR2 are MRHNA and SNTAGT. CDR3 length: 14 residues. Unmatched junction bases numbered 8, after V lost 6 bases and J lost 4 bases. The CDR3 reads CASRTDREGTEAFF. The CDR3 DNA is TGTGCCAGCAGGACCGACAGGGAGGGCACTGAAGCTTTCTTT.

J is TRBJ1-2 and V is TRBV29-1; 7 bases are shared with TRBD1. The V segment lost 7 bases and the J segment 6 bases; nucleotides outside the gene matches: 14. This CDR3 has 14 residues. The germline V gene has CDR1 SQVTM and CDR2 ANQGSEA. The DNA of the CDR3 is TGCAGCGCTTTGATCAGGGACAGACAAAATGGCTACACCTTC. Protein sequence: CSALIRDRQNGYTF.

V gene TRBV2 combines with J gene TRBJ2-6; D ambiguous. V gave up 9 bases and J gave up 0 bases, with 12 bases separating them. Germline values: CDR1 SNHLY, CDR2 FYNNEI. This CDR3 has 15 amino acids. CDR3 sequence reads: CASRQALSGANVLTF. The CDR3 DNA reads TGTGCCAGTAGGCAGGCCCTCTCTGGGGCCAACGTCCTGACTTTC.

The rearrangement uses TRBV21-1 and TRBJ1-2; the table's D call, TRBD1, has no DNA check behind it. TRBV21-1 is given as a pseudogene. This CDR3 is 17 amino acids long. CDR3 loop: CASSKANSFDTNYGYTF. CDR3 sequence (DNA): TGTGCCAGCAGCAAAGCGAATAGTTTTGACACAAACTATGGCTACACCTTC.